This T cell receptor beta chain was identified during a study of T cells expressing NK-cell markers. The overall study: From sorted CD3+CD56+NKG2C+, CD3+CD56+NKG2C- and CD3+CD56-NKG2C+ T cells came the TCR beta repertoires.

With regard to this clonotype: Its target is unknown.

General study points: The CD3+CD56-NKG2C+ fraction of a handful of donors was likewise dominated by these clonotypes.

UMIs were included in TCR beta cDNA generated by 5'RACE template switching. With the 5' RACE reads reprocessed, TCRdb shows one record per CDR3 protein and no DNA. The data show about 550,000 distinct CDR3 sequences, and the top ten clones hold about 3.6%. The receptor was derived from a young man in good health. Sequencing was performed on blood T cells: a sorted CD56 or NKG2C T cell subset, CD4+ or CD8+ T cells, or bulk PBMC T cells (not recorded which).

This CDR3 is CASSAHGGRVLTDTQYF. The V and J genes are TRBV25-1 and TRBJ2-3; TCRdb returns TRBD2, unconfirmable since there is no DNA. Germline V gives CDR1 MGHDK, CDR2 SYGVNS. This CDR3 region has 17 residues.